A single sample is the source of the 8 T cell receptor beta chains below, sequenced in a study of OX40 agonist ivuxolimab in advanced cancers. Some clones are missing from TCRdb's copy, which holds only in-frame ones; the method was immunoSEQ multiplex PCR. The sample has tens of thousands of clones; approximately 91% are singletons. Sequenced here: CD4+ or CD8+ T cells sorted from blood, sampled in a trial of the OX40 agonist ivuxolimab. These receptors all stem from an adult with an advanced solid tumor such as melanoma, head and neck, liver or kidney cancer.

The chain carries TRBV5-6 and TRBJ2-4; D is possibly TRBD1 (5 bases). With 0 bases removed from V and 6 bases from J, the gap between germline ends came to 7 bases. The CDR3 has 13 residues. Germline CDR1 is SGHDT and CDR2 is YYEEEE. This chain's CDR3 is CASSLGRVNIQYF. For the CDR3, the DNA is TGTGCCAGCAGCTTGGGCAGGGTAAACATTCAGTACTTC. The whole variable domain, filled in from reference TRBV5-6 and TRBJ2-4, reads DAGVTQSPTHLIKTRGQQVTLRCSPKSGHDTVSWYQQALGQGPQFIFQYYEEEERQRGNFPDRFSGHQFPNYSSELNVNALLLGDSALYLCASSLGRVNIQYFGAGTRLSVL.

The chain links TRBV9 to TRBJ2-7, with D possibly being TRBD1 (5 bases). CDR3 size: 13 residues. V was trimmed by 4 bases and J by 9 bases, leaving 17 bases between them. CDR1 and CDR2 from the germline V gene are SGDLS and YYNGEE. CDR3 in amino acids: CASSSTGGAGQYF. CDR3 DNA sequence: TGTGCCAGCAGCTCAACAGGTGGTGCCGGGCAGTACTTC. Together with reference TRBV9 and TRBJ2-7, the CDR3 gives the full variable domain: DSGVTQTPKHLITATGQRVTLRCSPRSGDLSVYWYQQSLDQGLQFLIQYYNGEERAKGNILERFSAQQFPDLHSELNLSSLELGDSALYFCASSSTGGAGQYFGPGTRLTVT.

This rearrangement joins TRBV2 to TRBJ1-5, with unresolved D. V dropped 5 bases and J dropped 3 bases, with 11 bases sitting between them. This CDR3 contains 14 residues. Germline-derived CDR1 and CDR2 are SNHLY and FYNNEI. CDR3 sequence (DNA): TGTGCCAGCAGTAAGTCGACGACCAATCAGCCCCAGCATTTT. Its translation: CASSKSTTNQPQHF.

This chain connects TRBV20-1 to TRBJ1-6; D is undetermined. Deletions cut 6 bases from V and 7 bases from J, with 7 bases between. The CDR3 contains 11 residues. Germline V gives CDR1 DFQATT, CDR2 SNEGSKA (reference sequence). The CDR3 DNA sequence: TGCAGTGCCGAACAGAATTCACCCCTCCACTTT. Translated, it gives CSAEQNSPLHF.

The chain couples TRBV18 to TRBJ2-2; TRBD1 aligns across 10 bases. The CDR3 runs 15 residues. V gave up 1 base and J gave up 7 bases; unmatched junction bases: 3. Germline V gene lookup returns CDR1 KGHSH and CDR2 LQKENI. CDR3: CASSPRQGANGELFF. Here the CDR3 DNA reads TGTGCCAGCTCACCACGACAGGGGGCAAACGGGGAGCTGTTTTTT.

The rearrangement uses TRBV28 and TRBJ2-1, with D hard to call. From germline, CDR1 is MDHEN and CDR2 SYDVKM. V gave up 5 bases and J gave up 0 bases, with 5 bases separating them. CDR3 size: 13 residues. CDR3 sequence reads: CASSRTSYNEQFF. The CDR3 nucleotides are TGTGCCAGCAGTCGGACCTCCTACAATGAGCAGTTCTTC.

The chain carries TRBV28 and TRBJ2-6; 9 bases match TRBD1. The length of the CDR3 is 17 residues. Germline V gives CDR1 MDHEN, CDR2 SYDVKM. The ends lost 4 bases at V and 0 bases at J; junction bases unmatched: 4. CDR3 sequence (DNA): TGTGCCAGCAGTTCCGGGACAGGGAACTCTGGGGCCAACGTCCTGACTTTC. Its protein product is CASSSGTGNSGANVLTF.

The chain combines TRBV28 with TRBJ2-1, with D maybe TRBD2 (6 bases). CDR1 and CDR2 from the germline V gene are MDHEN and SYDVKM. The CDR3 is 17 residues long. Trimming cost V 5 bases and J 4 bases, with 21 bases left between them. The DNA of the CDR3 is TGTGCCAGCAGTCAAAAAGCCCGGGACTGGCGGTACAATGAGCAGTTCTTC. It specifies CASSQKARDWRYNEQFF.